A selection of T cell receptor beta chains follows, all from one sample in a study of OX40 agonist ivuxolimab in advanced cancers. Using immunoSEQ multiplex PCR, the repertoire was profiled, and TCRdb retains in-frame clones only, with some absent. The table lists fewer than 70,000 clones, about 88% of them singletons. The source material was CD4+ or CD8+ T cells sorted from blood, sampled in a trial of the OX40 agonist ivuxolimab. The receptors originated from an adult with an advanced solid tumor such as melanoma, head and neck, liver or kidney cancer. Each CDR3 is given with its conserved first and last residue. A D gene is named only where the DNA matches it firmly. Clone size, where shown, is once, few, many, or a class for clones that have expanded.

. | TRBJ1-1 | . | TRBV2 | CASSERGGANTEAFF | TGTGCCAGCAGTGAACGGGGGGGCGCGAACACTGAAGCTTTCTTT
. | TRBJ1-5 | once | TRBV11-2 | CASSDSTTQPQHF | TGTGCCAGCAGCGACAGTACGACACAGCCCCAGCATTTT
TRBD2 | TRBJ2-1 | . | TRBV14 | CASSQEGGGGSINEQFF | TGTGCCAGCAGCCAAGAAGGTGGGGGGGGAAGTATCAATGAGCAGTTCTTC
. | TRBJ2-7 | . | TRBV28 | CASSLGGGLYEQYF | TGTGCCAGCAGTCTAGGCGGAGGGCTCTACGAGCAGTACTTC
. | TRBJ1-6 | . | TRBV6-5 | CASSYAPLSPLHF | TGTGCCAGCAGTTACGCCCCTCTCTCACCCCTCCACTTT
. | TRBJ1-3 | once | TRBV6-5 | CASSYTLRAGNTIYF | TGTGCCAGCAGTTACACCCTCCGGGCTGGAAACACCATATATTTT
. | TRBJ1-4 | once | TRBV4-2 | CASSPRAGEKLFF | TGTGCCAGCAGCCCAAGGGCGGGTGAAAAACTGTTTTTT
TRBD1 | TRBJ2-7 | . | TRBV25-1 | CASSEQTGDAYEQYF | TGTGCCAGCAGTGAACAGACAGGGGATGCCTACGAGCAGTACTTC
. | TRBJ1-5 | . | TRBV19 | CASSIGRSDSNQPQHF | TGTGCCAGTAGTATTGGGAGATCCGATAGCAATCAGCCCCAGCATTTT
. | TRBJ2-2 | . | TRBV19 | CASTNVGGSGGELFF | TGTGCCAGTACCAACGTTGGGGGGTCCGGCGGGGAGCTGTTTTTT
. | TRBJ1-1 | once | TRBV30 | CAWSVLGEAFF | TGTGCCTGGAGTGTACTGGGGGAAGCTTTCTTT
TRBD1 | TRBJ1-1 | . | TRBV7-2 | CASSNRDRVATEAFF | TGTGCCAGCAGCAACCGGGACAGGGTAGCCACTGAAGCTTTCTTT
. | TRBJ1-1 | . | TRBV5-6 | CASSTLGTQGGTEAFF | TGTGCCAGCAGCACGCTCGGGACACAGGGAGGCACTGAAGCTTTCTTT